This T cell receptor beta chain was sequenced for a study of T cell responses to AZD1222 COVID-19 vaccine. Measured with immunoSEQ multiplex PCR; TCRdb has only the in-frame clones, and not every one. The repertoire holds about 130,000 clones, with roughly 93% as singletons. The study, taken as a whole, reports: White British people made up most donors, females outnumbered males, and clonal diversity was possibly underestimated. Every sample of the repertoires postdated the peak T cell response.

As regards this clone: Its antigen remains unknown.

The V and J ends lost 0 bases and 8 bases respectively, with 13 bases between them. This CDR3 spans 14 amino acids. CDR1 is MNHEY, CDR2 SMNVEV, per germline (reference sequence). This TCR was sampled from an adult who received the AZD1222 COVID-19 vaccine. Sequences were derived from peripheral blood, sampled 28 days after the second AZD1222 dose. This rearrangement joins TRBV27 to TRBJ1-1; D remains unclear. The chain's CDR3 is CASSLSNPPREAFF. The CDR3 DNA reads as TGTGCCAGCAGTTTATCCAACCCCCCCCGCGAAGCTTTCTTT.